Included here is one T cell receptor (beta chain) sequence, with context. Its antigen remains unidentified. No much larger clone is present one base from it, and per-base qualities are unavailable. The data derive from a study of lymphopenia after photon versus proton radiotherapy (dated by TCRdb to between 2018 and 2021). Study-level background: The immunological effects of photon versus proton radiation therapy were compared in patients with gastrointestinal tumors who developed high-grade lymphopenia. The approximately 20 patients in the cohort had gastrointestinal tumors, were treated with either photon or proton therapy, and subsequently developed lymphopenia. The goal of the study was to characterize the differences between the two radiation modalities in how they affect the immune system.

Libraries came from the immunoSEQ multiplex PCR assay. Alongside multiparametric flow cytometry, deep sequencing of rearranged TCR beta loci was used to profile the T cell repertoires. Not all clones reach the TCRdb copy of this immuneACCESS table, which keeps in-frame sequences only. Checked studies attribute under half of the gap to unresolved V genes and leave the rest unexplained. Counted in this sample were roughly 30,000 clones; 90% to 95% of them appeared once. Around 0.67% of the sample is held by the ten biggest clonotypes. Broader findings and caveats from the paper: Across the cohort, among patients who died, a greater drop in TCR diversity after the nadir was inversely correlated with overall survival time. The survival association was assessed only in patients who died, and better survival with proton therapy was presented by the authors as a possibility rather than a demonstrated result. During treatment, patients who received photon therapy lost naive T cells and TCR diversity and gained effector/memory populations, whereas patients who received proton therapy remained relatively stable. Once the lymphocyte count had reached its nadir, the repertoires of photon-treated patients showed oligoclonal expansion, particularly of CD8+ Temra cells, and this expansion drove the decline in diversity.

The CDR3 runs 15 amino acids, cysteine and phenylalanine included. Only CDR3 DNA is held: 45 bases, read in frame from base 1. From the germline V gene, CDR1 is SGHRS and CDR2 is YFSETQ. V lost 5 bases and J lost 5 bases, and the count of bases not matched to a germline gene is 9. This TCR was sampled from a woman in her 50s with cholangiocarcinoma. The rearranged segments are TRBV5-1 and TRBJ2-5; 10 central nucleotides agree with TRBD1. This material consisted of peripheral blood, taken from a patient treated with photon-based radiotherapy. DNA sequence: TGCGCCAGCAGTAACCGGGACAGGGGCCCTGAGACCCAGTACTTC. It translates to CASSNRDRGPETQYF.